The 14 T cell receptor beta chains listed next were all sequenced from one sample in a study of blood T cell repertoires in COVID-19 (dated by TCRdb to 2019 to 2021). The method behind the library was the immunoSEQ multiplex PCR assay. Sourced from immuneACCESS, this table was stored by TCRdb with only in-frame sequences that have V and J called. A share of the clones is absent; for the studies checked, an unresolved V gene accounts for under half, and the remainder has no known explanation. Across this sample there are under 120,000 clones, with approximately 92% seen only once. 32% of the sample lies in the top ten. Material: peripheral blood. The source is a woman over 75 with acute or convalescent COVID-19.

CDR3 nucleotides: TGTGCCAGCAGCCAAGGGCGGGGGGCCCTTACGCAGTACTTC. Translation: CASSQGRGALTQYF. V usage is TRBV3-1 (or the pseudogene TRBV3-2) and J usage is TRBJ2-7, with TRBD2 matching 8 bases. CDR1 LGHDT and CDR2 YNNKEL come from the germline V gene (reference sequence). Trimming at V came to 1 base and at J to 9 bases, leaving 8 bases not matched to a gene. The CDR3 runs to 14 residues.

The V call is TRBV23-1, the J call TRBJ1-5, with TRBD1 as a possible D gene (6 bases). TRBV23-1 is marked as an open reading frame, function uncertain. Trimming removed 3 bases from V and 4 bases from J, with 13 bases in between. The CDR3 spans 15 residues. This chain's CDR3 is CASSHFGQRNQPQHF. CDR3 sequence (DNA): TGCGCCAGCAGTCATTTCGGACAGCGGAATCAGCCCCAGCATTTT.

This clone was seen a few times. The V gene is TRBV5-1, the J gene TRBJ1-6; the D gene is possibly TRBD1 (6 bases). CDR1 SGHRS and CDR2 YFSETQ come from the germline V gene. CDR3 length: 16 residues. With 0 bases removed from V and 7 bases from J, the gap between germline ends came to 14 bases. CDR3 sequence reads: CASSLALTGSNSPLHF. The CDR3 nucleotides are TGCGCCAGCAGCTTGGCGTTGACAGGAAGCAATTCACCCCTCCACTTT.

The chain uses TRBV20-1 and TRBJ1-2; D unclear. The CDR3 runs to 8 residues. Germline assignment: CDR1 DFQATT and CDR2 SNEGSKA (reference sequence). Trimming took off 8 bases at V and 8 bases at J, with 6 bases between the two ends. CDR3 in amino acids: CSPRGYTF. The CDR3 DNA follows: TGCAGTCCCAGAGGCTACACCTTC.

The table lists this clone with a count of one. The chain couples TRBV7-9 to TRBJ1-1; the match to TRBD1 covers 9 bases. The V segment lost 2 bases and the J segment 3 bases; nucleotides outside the gene matches: 10. Per the germline V gene, CDR1 is SEHNR and CDR2 is FQNEAQ (reference sequence). CDR3 length: 17 residues. CDR3 residues: CASSLWGTGWSDTEAFF. The CDR3 region has the DNA TGTGCCAGCAGCTTATGGGGGACAGGGTGGTCCGACACTGAAGCTTTCTTT.

The chain carries TRBV9 and TRBJ1-2, with D perhaps TRBD1 (5 bases). Looked up from germline, CDR1 is SGDLS and CDR2 is YYNGEE. Trimming took off 0 bases at V and 2 bases at J, with 11 bases between the two ends. The CDR3 has 15 amino acids. CDR3 DNA: TGTGCCAGCAGCGTAGCTACAGGACAAAACTATGGCTACACCTTC. This gives the protein CASSVATGQNYGYTF.

Comments on this clone: Other DNA sequences in the same sample also yield this CDR3. This chain joins TRBV19 and TRBJ2-7; no firm D call. V was trimmed by 1 base and J by 0 bases, leaving 7 bases between them. Germline V gene lookup returns CDR1 LNHDA and CDR2 SQIVND (reference sequence). The CDR3 spans 14 residues. In DNA, the CDR3 is TGTGCCAGTAGTATAGGAGGCGACTCCTACGAGCAGTACTTC. This encodes CASSIGGDSYEQYF.

The chain joins TRBV30 to TRBJ2-7; 7 nucleotides match TRBD1. With 4 bases clipped from V and 2 bases from J, the junction kept 11 bases outside the gene matches. Germline V gives CDR1 GTSNPN, CDR2 SVGIG (reference sequence). This CDR3 comprises 15 residues. CDR3: CAWNRGRSAAYEQYF. CDR3 nucleotides: TGTGCCTGGAACAGGGGCAGGAGCGCCGCCTACGAGCAGTACTTC.

This chain joins TRBV6-5 and TRBJ1-2, with TRBD1 matching over 8 bases. Germline-derived CDR1 and CDR2 are MNHEY and SVGAGI. V gave up 7 bases and J gave up 5 bases; unmatched junction bases: 9. CDR3 size: 14 residues. The CDR3 sequence is CASTKQGGGYGYTF. The CDR3 DNA sequence: TGTGCCAGCACCAAACAGGGGGGCGGATATGGCTACACCTTC.

The CDR3 nucleotides read TGCGCCAGCAGCCGACAACAAACAGGGCATGATTCACCCCTCCACTTT. This codes for CASSRQQTGHDSPLHF. The chain links TRBV5-1 to TRBJ1-6; D might be TRBD1 (6 bases). This CDR3 comprises 16 residues. V lost 4 bases to trimming and J lost 8 bases, with 19 bases between them. Looked up from germline, CDR1 is SGHRS and CDR2 is YFSETQ.

The chain uses TRBV25-1 and TRBJ2-3; weak D call: TRBD1 (5 bases). V dropped 0 bases and J dropped 6 bases, with 13 bases sitting between them. The germline CDR1 and CDR2 sequences are MGHDK and SYGVNS. The CDR3 totals 15 residues. CDR3 amino acids: CASSEYGGAFDTQYF. The DNA of the CDR3 is TGTGCCAGCAGTGAATATGGTGGGGCTTTTGATACGCAGTATTTT.

The chain is built from TRBV28 and TRBJ1-2, with D possibly matching TRBD1 (6 bases). The CDR3 length is 13 residues. Germline-derived CDR1 and CDR2 are MDHEN and SYDVKM. V lost 7 bases to trimming and J lost 2 bases, with 11 bases between them. CDR3 nucleotides: TGTGCCAGCACGGACAGCTCGAACTATGGCTACACCTTC. Protein sequence: CASTDSSNYGYTF.

This clone has more than one count but fewer than ten. This chain joins TRBV6-5 and TRBJ2-3; D is possibly TRBD2 (5 bases). CDR1 is MNHEY, CDR2 SVGAGI, per germline. CDR3 size: 14 residues. V was clipped by 3 bases and J by 2 bases, with 9 bases between them. Here the CDR3 DNA reads TGTGCCAGCAGTTATGGTAGCGTCACAGATACGCAGTATTTT. Encoded protein: CASSYGSVTDTQYF.

The chain uses TRBV7-2 and TRBJ2-2; D is perhaps TRBD2 (7 bases). The CDR3 length is 17 residues. V was trimmed by 3 bases and J by 0 bases, leaving 14 bases between them. The V gene's germline CDR1 is SGHTA and CDR2 FQGNSA. The CDR3: CASSLNAGASNTGELFF. CDR3 bases: TGTGCCAGCAGCTTGAATGCGGGGGCCTCGAACACCGGGGAGCTGTTTTTT.